These 16 T cell receptor beta chains came from one sample sequenced in a study of long-term antiretroviral therapy in people with HIV. Assay version v3.0 of immunoSEQ was used, and it was run at survey level. Some clones are missing from TCRdb's copy, which holds only in-frame ones; the method was immunoSEQ multiplex PCR. The repertoire holds 6,000 to 8,500 clones, with approximately 74% as singletons. The material was unsorted PBMCs, obtained 0.1 years before starting antiretroviral therapy. These TCRs come from a man aged 18-30 years with HIV.

In its sample, this clone ranks as medium-sized. The V call is TRBV10-3, the J call TRBJ2-7; a possible D gene is TRBD1 (6 bases). The CDR3 has 14 amino acids. The V end was cut by 0 bases, the J end by 5 bases, with 11 bases between. CDR1 is ENHRY and CDR2 is SYGVKD in the germline V gene. CDR3 in amino acids: CAISESKQGHEQYF. CDR3 nucleotide sequence: TGTGCCATCAGTGAGTCGAAACAGGGCCACGAGCAGTACTTC.

The CDR3, as DNA: TGTGCCAGCAGCGCGGGGACGGCAAACTATGGCTACACCTTC. Its translation: CASSAGTANYGYTF. The chain couples TRBV9 to TRBJ1-2; a possible D gene is TRBD1 (5 bases). Trimming pared 3 bases from V and 2 bases from J, leaving 11 bases between. The CDR3 is 14 residues long. Germline CDR1 and CDR2: SGDLS and YYNGEE.

The CDR3 protein is CASSEGQTTDTQYF. DNA for the CDR3: TGTGCCAGCAGTGAGGGACAGACCACAGATACGCAGTATTTT. The J gene is TRBJ2-3, the V gene TRBV6-4; 7 nucleotides match TRBD1. The germline gives CDR1 MRHNA, CDR2 SNTAGT. After removal of 3 bases from V and 2 bases from J, the junction contained 2 bases not matched to a gene. The CDR3 has 14 residues.

This sequence joins TRBV9 and TRBJ1-4; no clear D. The ends were cut back, 2 bases at V and 1 base at J, with 12 bases in the middle. The length of the CDR3 is 16 residues. Germline CDR1 reads SGDLS; CDR2 reads YYNGEE. In DNA form, the CDR3 reads TGTGCCAGCAGCGTCAACAACAGAGGAACTAATGAAAAACTGTTTTTT. Amino acids: CASSVNNRGTNEKLFF. The entire variable domain, with the rest obtained from reference TRBV9 and TRBJ1-4, is as follows: DSGVTQTPKHLITATGQRVTLRCSPRSGDLSVYWYQQSLDQGLQFLIQYYNGEERAKGNILERFSAQQFPDLHSELNLSSLELGDSALYFCASSVNNRGTNEKLFFGSGTQLSVL.

The J gene is TRBJ1-3, the V gene TRBV28; D unclear. V was cut by 3 bases and J by 1 base, with 13 bases left in between. CDR3 size: 16 residues. Germline assignment: CDR1 MDHEN and CDR2 SYDVKM. The DNA of the CDR3 is TGTGCCAGCAGTTTTTTCGAGGGAAGATCTGGAAACACCATATATTTT. Translating it yields CASSFFEGRSGNTIYF.

This rearrangement joins TRBV6-1 to TRBJ1-1; D unclear. The CDR3 runs to 15 residues. The V and J ends lost 1 base and 4 bases respectively, with 13 bases between them. Germline CDR1 reads MNHNS; CDR2 reads SASEGT. This chain's CDR3 is CASSEEGTGSTEAFF. In nucleotides, the CDR3 is TGTGCCAGCAGTGAAGAGGGAACGGGTAGCACTGAAGCTTTCTTT.

The V call is TRBV2, the J call TRBJ1-2, with unresolved D. The CDR3 extends over 13 amino acids. The ends were cut back, 6 bases at V and 4 bases at J, with 12 bases in the middle. Germline V CDR1 and CDR2: SNHLY, FYNNEI. Written as DNA, the CDR3 is TGTGCCAGCAGATCCAGAGGGCTCTATGGCTACACCTTC. Its translation: CASRSRGLYGYTF.

CDR3 sequence (DNA): TGTGCCAGCAGCCTCTCAGACCTGGACTACACCTTC. Translated, it gives CASSLSDLDYTF. The chain employs TRBV5-4 and TRBJ1-2, with D unresolved. Germline CDR1 SGHNT, CDR2 YYREEE (reference sequence). The CDR3 is 12 amino acids. V was pared by 4 bases and J by 10 bases, with 14 bases between.

This clone has only a few counts. The V and J genes are TRBV2 and TRBJ2-3; 7 bases match TRBD2. Trimming cost V 8 bases and J 2 bases; bases outside gene matches: 19. Germline V gene data show CDR1 as SNHLY and CDR2 as FYNNEI. The CDR3 runs to 18 residues. The CDR3: CASRLGWAGDLSTDTQYF. CDR3 nucleotide sequence: TGTGCCAGCCGCTTGGGGTGGGCGGGGGATCTCTCCACAGATACGCAGTATTTT.

The chain carries TRBV2 and TRBJ2-3, with 8 bases fitting TRBD2. The germline CDR1 and CDR2 sequences are SNHLY and FYNNEI. V dropped 6 bases and J dropped 2; count of bases not matched to a gene: 4. The CDR3 covers 14 residues. CDR3 residues: CASRASGLTDTQYF. In DNA, the CDR3 is TGTGCCAGCAGGGCTAGCGGGCTCACAGATACGCAGTATTTT.

The chain employs TRBV6-5 and TRBJ2-2; maybe TRBD1 (7 bases). The CDR3 contains 15 residues. From germline, CDR1 is MNHEY and CDR2 SVGAGI. Between the trimmed V and J ends, which lost 7 bases and 5 bases, there was a span of 17 bases. The CDR3 DNA reads TGTGCCAGCAATTCGGGAGCAGGGGGTACCGGGGAGCTGTTTTTT. Amino acid sequence: CASNSGAGGTGELFF.

The chain combines TRBV6-5 with TRBJ2-4; 7 bases fit TRBD1. The CDR3 loop spans 14 amino acids. V shed 2 bases and J 9 bases; nucleotides not matched to a gene: 7. The germline V gene has CDR1 MNHEY and CDR2 SVGAGI. The CDR3 here is CASSYLQQGPIQYF. As DNA, the CDR3 is TGTGCCAGCAGTTACCTACAACAGGGGCCCATTCAGTACTTC.

The gene calls are TRBV28 and TRBJ2-2; D unresolved. The ends were cut back, 3 bases at V and 5 bases at J, with 10 bases in the middle. The CDR3 consists of 14 residues. CDR1 MDHEN and CDR2 SYDVKM come from the germline V gene. The CDR3 DNA follows: TGTGCCAGCAGTTTGGGGATCAGGACCGGGGAGCTGTTTTTT. As protein: CASSLGIRTGELFF. The entire variable domain, with the rest obtained from reference TRBV28 and TRBJ2-2, is as follows: DVKVTQSSRYLVKRTGEKVFLECVQDMDHENMFWYRQDPGLGLRLIYFSYDVKMKEKGDIPEGYSVSREKKERFSLILESASTNQTSMYLCASSLGIRTGELFFGEGSRLTVL.

V and J are TRBV29-1 and TRBJ2-5; D perhaps matches TRBD1 (6 bases). There are 12 residues in the CDR3. Trimming pared 5 bases from V and 5 bases from J, leaving 12 bases between. Germline CDR1 reads SQVTM; CDR2 reads ANQGSEA. CDR3 in amino acids: CSVSPGVETQYF. DNA for the CDR3: TGCAGCGTTAGCCCAGGGGTGGAGACCCAGTACTTC.

V is TRBV7-9 and J is TRBJ2-1; D is undetermined. Trimming removed 5 bases from V and 5 bases from J, with 16 bases in between. The CDR3 has 15 amino acids. CDR1 SEHNR and CDR2 FQNEAQ come from the germline V gene (reference sequence). The CDR3 loop reads CASSHVWEGNNEQFF. CDR3 DNA sequence: TGTGCCAGCAGCCATGTCTGGGAAGGAAACAATGAGCAGTTCTTC.

This chain uses TRBV15 with TRBJ1-4; D possibly corresponds to TRBD1 (6 bases). Deletions cut 1 base from V and 7 bases from J, with 16 bases between. Germline CDR1 and CDR2: LNHNV and YYDKDF (reference sequence). The CDR3 contains 16 residues. CDR3 protein: CATSRGQGGGSEKLFF. CDR3 sequence (DNA): TGTGCCACCAGCAGAGGTCAGGGAGGGGGTAGTGAAAAACTGTTTTTT.